These T cell receptor beta chains were read from a single sample in a study of CD8+ T cells in alopecia areata. Sequencing used immunoSEQ multiplex PCR; TCRdb keeps in-frame clones, though not all of them. The table has about 180,000 clones, about 55% seen once. This specimen was CD8+ T cells sorted from blood, taken at week 24, from a patient treated with tofacitinib. The origin of the receptors is a human donor with alopecia areata. CDR3s include the opening cysteine and the closing phenylalanine or tryptophan. Each record gives: J gene, V gene, clone size, CDR3 protein. Clone size is stated in some rows and not others, as once, few, many or a class when expanded.

TRBJ2-1,TRBV30,-,CAWSLRGGDYNEQFF
TRBJ1-1,TRBV30,-,CAGLQGRVEAFF
TRBJ2-3,TRBV6-1,few,CASSELAGGPDTQYF
TRBJ1-1,TRBV30,-,CAWRQGNEAFF
TRBJ1-2,TRBV2,-,CASSFGDYTF
TRBJ1-5,TRBV21-1,few,CASSPYSSKKYQPQHF
TRBJ2-5,TRBV5-1,-,CASSAGLRLETQYF
TRBJ2-7,TRBV2,few,CASRGDGTGDYEQYF
TRBJ1-2,TRBV7-2,-,CASGDTGTNYGYTF
TRBJ2-1,TRBV29-1,-,CSVTGLDSMEYNEQFF
TRBJ2-3,TRBV15,-,CATSSSGDDTDTQYF
TRBJ1-5,TRBV4-1,-,CASSQEPGAINQPQHF
TRBJ2-3,TRBV7-8,-,CASSATIPWTRRLGTQYF
TRBJ1-2,TRBV13,-,CASSSGTGGAYTF
TRBJ1-5,TRBV6-6,-,CASSYSSEQPTQHF
TRBJ2-2,TRBV7-8,-,CASSFRNTGELFF
TRBJ1-2,TRBV6-1,-,CASSGDRVYGYTF
TRBJ2-2,TRBV25-1,once,CASSTGQSTGELFF
TRBJ1-1,TRBV10-3,-,CAISEPPTSGNTEAFF
TRBJ1-2,TRBV4-3,few,CASSQKGRDYRGGGYTF
TRBJ1-4,TRBV29-1,-,CSVEEKGLNEKLFF
TRBJ2-7,TRBV7-9,-,CASSSEGDEQYF
TRBJ1-2,TRBV29-1,-,CSANAGGLTNYGYTF
TRBJ1-5,TRBV6-1,few,CATLDRVDQPQHF